This T cell receptor (beta chain) was sequenced during a study of blood T cell repertoires in COVID-19. Study processing details: Estimated nucleated cell counts came from reference gene primer amplification. Clones were read by immunoSEQ multiplex PCR, and TCRdb kept only the in-frame ones, dropping some. V and J calls and clone size are as listed in that table; D and trimming were resolved from the DNA. The data show approximately 190,000 clones, with approximately 90% seen just once and 2.1% held by the top ten. Trimming shortened V by 4 bases and J by 4 bases, and 13 bases separated the two germline ends. Germline CDR1 reads SNHLY; CDR2 reads FYNNEI. The CDR3 consists of 14 residues.

The clonotype originates from a man between 65 and 85 years old with active or convalescent COVID-19. Material: peripheral blood. This chain joins TRBV2 and TRBJ1-2, with D uncertain. The CDR3: CASSGALSLYGYTF. The CDR3 DNA sequence: TGTGCCAGCAGTGGGGCATTAAGCCTCTATGGCTACACCTTC. Variable domain in full (rest from reference TRBV2 and TRBJ1-2): EPEVTQTPSHQVTQMGQEVILRCVPISNHLYFYWYRQILGQKVEFLVSFYNNEISEKSEIFDDQFSVERPDGSNFTLKIRSTKLEDSAMYFCASSGALSLYGYTFGSGTRLTVV.